This passage covers 15 T cell receptor beta chains from one sample sequenced in a study of blood T cells in healthy people across ages (dated by TCRdb to the mid-2010s). The method was 5' RACE. This sample was sequenced with an Illumina HiSeq 2500. A second 7 to 11 cycle PCR used a sample-barcoded 5' primer and a J-beta primer mix. The public reads were run again by TCRdb, first through fastp at Q25 and then through MiXCR, and only productive beta chains were kept. Each record represents a unique CDR3 protein, reported with the most common genes and DNA among its rows. The sample table records some 1.4 million distinct CDR3 sequences; around two fifths of these occur just once. The ten largest clones add up to 7% to 9% of the sample. The source material was blood. These receptors all come from a woman younger than 35 in good health.

This clonotype has more than one count but fewer than ten. This chain joins TRBV5-1 and TRBJ2-3, with no clear D. Germline CDR1 and CDR2: SGHRS and YFSETQ. The V end lost 0 bases, the J end lost 4 bases, and 12 bases lay between the germline ends. CDR3 size: 15 residues. The CDR3 loop is CASSLVLEVADTQYF. CDR3 sequence (DNA): TGCGCCAGCAGCTTGGTCCTAGAAGTGGCAGATACGCAGTATTTT.

This clonotype was detected a few times. The chain employs TRBV2 and TRBJ2-5, with 7 bases identical to TRBD2. Germline CDR1 reads SNHLY; CDR2 reads FYNNEI. Trimming removed 7 bases from V and 5 bases from J; junction bases left unmatched: 10. The CDR3 loop spans 14 amino acids. CDR3 DNA: TGTGCCAGCAACCTCGGCGGGAGTCAGGAGACCCAGTACTTC. Translating gives CASNLGGSQETQYF.

The gene calls are TRBV9 and TRBJ1-4; 7 positions match TRBD1. This CDR3 has 13 residues. The junction had 4 bases not matched to a gene; V was cut back by 8 bases and J by 3 bases. The V gene's germline CDR1 is SGDLS and CDR2 YYNGEE. CDR3 coding DNA: TGTGCCAGTGAAAGGGGGCCTAATGAAAAACTGTTTTTT. Its translation: CASERGPNEKLFF.

This clonotype was seen a few times. The gene calls are TRBV3-1 and TRBJ2-3, with D tentatively TRBD2 (6 bases). From germline, CDR1 is LGHDT and CDR2 YNNKEL (reference sequence). The CDR3 totals 17 residues. Trimming took off 4 bases at V and 5 bases at J, with 22 bases between the two ends. CDR3 coding DNA: TGTGCCAGCAGCCGAGGATTCGGGCTAGCCGGGGGAGATACGCAGTATTTT. Translating gives CASSRGFGLAGGDTQYF.

This clonotype was seen only a few times. V usage is TRBV7-9 and J usage is TRBJ2-3; D is undetermined. This CDR3 contains 11 residues. Looked up from germline, CDR1 is SEHNR and CDR2 is FQNEAQ (reference sequence). The V gene lost 8 bases and the J gene lost 6 bases, with 9 bases spanning the gap. The CDR3 reads CASARSDTQYF. DNA of the CDR3: TGTGCCAGCGCTAGGTCTGATACGCAGTATTTT.

A remark on this clonotype: The junction departs from germline at one end; a sequencing error may be responsible. This chain links TRBV6-5 with TRBJ2-4; D is unresolved. The J call is uncertain, as TRBJ2-7 better fits the DNA end. The germline V gene encodes CDR1 MNHEY and CDR2 SVGAGI. The CDR3 is made up of 12 amino acids. The CDR3 spells CAGRTGYYEQYF. CDR3 nucleotides: TGTGCCGGCAGAACCGGATACTACGAGCAGTACTTC.

The gene calls are TRBV4-1 and TRBJ2-4, with a possible D match to TRBD2 (6 bases). Trimming pared 1 base from V and 11 bases from J, leaving 15 bases between. Germline values: CDR1 MGHRA, CDR2 YSYEKL. The CDR3 is 14 residues long. The CDR3 reads CASSQVIRTTLQYF. CDR3 nucleotides: TGCGCCAGCAGCCAAGTGATCAGGACTACCCTTCAGTACTTC.

V is TRBV24-1 and J is TRBJ2-6; unclear D gene. Trimming took off 2 bases at V and 0 bases at J, with 4 bases between the two ends. Germline V lookup: CDR1 KGHDR, CDR2 SFDVKD. The CDR3 covers 15 residues. The DNA for the CDR3 is TGTGCCACCAGTGATTCCGGCTCTGGGGCCAACGTCCTGACTTTC. It yields the protein CATSDSGSGANVLTF.

This chain connects TRBV2 to TRBJ2-7; perhaps TRBD2 as D (5 bases). Germline CDR1 and CDR2: SNHLY and FYNNEI. The CDR3 has 13 amino acids. Trimming stripped 7 bases from V and 1 base from J, with 11 bases between. This CDR3 reads CASNRRLSYEQYF. CDR3 bases: TGTGCCAGCAACCGGCGACTATCCTACGAGCAGTACTTC.

This clonotype was seen a few times. The chain employs TRBV4-2 and TRBJ2-5; 8 positions match TRBD2. Germline values: CDR1 LGHNA, CDR2 YNFKEQ. With 0 bases clipped from V and 4 bases from J, the junction kept 7 bases outside the gene matches. The CDR3 loop spans 16 amino acids. The CDR3, as DNA: TGTGCCAGCAGCCAAGATCGTGGCGGGAGGCCAGAGACCCAGTACTTC. As protein: CASSQDRGGRPETQYF.

The chain combines TRBV6-6 with TRBJ2-5, with 13 bases lining up with TRBD2. Trimming took 6 bases from V and 0 from J; bases not matched to a gene: 7. Germline assignment: CDR1 MNHNY and CDR2 SVGAGI (reference sequence). The CDR3 has 17 amino acids. CDR3 protein: CASSPIGLAGDQETQYF. In nucleotides, the CDR3 is TGTGCCAGCAGCCCAATCGGACTAGCGGGGGACCAAGAGACCCAGTACTTC.

In the case of this clonotype: It may be a read error: a sequence one base away is much more abundant. The chain employs TRBV3-1 and TRBJ2-1, with 9 bases lining up with TRBD2. The J call could be wrong; TRBJ2-7 is a better fit for the DNA end. CDR3 length equals 20 residues. Germline V gene data show CDR1 as LGHDT and CDR2 as YNNKEL (reference sequence). CDR3 sequence reads: CASSLLSWDSGGENHNEQYF. The CDR3 DNA sequence: TGTGCCAGCAGCCTTCTGAGCTGGGATAGCGGGGGCGAGAACCACAATGAGCAGTACTTC.

This clonotype was counted between two and nine times. This chain links TRBV4-1 with TRBJ2-6, with 10 bases matching TRBD1. This CDR3 contains 19 residues. V shed 3 bases and J 0 bases; nucleotides not matched to a gene: 8. From germline, CDR1 is MGHRA and CDR2 YSYEKL. CDR3 residues: CASSQPPGTGVSGANVLTF. Here the CDR3 DNA reads TGCGCCAGCAGCCAGCCTCCCGGGACAGGGGTCTCTGGGGCCAACGTCCTGACTTTC.

The chain has TRBV2 and TRBJ2-7, with 9 bases lining up with TRBD1. Trimming removed 3 bases from V and 2 bases from J; junction bases left unmatched: 2. Germline V CDR1 and CDR2: SNHLY, FYNNEI. The CDR3 loop spans 14 amino acids. The CDR3 reads CASSDRDRAYEQYF. CDR3 DNA: TGTGCCAGCAGTGACAGGGACAGGGCCTACGAGCAGTACTTC.

This clonotype occurred a few times. The chain couples TRBV21-1 to TRBJ1-2. TRBV21-1 is a listed pseudogene. This CDR3 is built from 13 residues. CDR3 sequence reads: CASSKGSQRSYTF. In DNA form, the CDR3 reads TGTGCCAGCAGCAAAGGATCCCAGAGGAGCTACACCTTC.